This T cell receptor (beta chain) was sequenced for a study of monozygotic twins with inflammatory bowel disease. Study conclusions and caveats: Immunosuppressive treatments differing between patients may have added repertoire variability. On the inverse Simpson index, IBD patients scored lower for TCRbeta diversity than healthy co-twins.

About this clonotype: What it binds is unknown.

The length of the CDR3 is 15 residues. Germline CDR1 reads SGHNT; CDR2 reads YENEEA. Researchers used template switching to add UMIs featuring a 6-nucleotide sample barcode. TCRdb reworked the 5' RACE reads into one entry per CDR3 protein, no DNA. This sample's table reports under 45,000 distinct CDR3 sequences. The rearrangement uses TRBV11-3 and TRBJ2-5; TCRdb gives TRBD2 as the D gene, but with no DNA this cannot be confirmed. Material: blood. This receptor was identified in a human donor with ulcerative colitis or Crohn's disease, or a healthy co-twin of an affected twin (not recorded which). The CDR3 loop is CASSPGLATTRTQYF.